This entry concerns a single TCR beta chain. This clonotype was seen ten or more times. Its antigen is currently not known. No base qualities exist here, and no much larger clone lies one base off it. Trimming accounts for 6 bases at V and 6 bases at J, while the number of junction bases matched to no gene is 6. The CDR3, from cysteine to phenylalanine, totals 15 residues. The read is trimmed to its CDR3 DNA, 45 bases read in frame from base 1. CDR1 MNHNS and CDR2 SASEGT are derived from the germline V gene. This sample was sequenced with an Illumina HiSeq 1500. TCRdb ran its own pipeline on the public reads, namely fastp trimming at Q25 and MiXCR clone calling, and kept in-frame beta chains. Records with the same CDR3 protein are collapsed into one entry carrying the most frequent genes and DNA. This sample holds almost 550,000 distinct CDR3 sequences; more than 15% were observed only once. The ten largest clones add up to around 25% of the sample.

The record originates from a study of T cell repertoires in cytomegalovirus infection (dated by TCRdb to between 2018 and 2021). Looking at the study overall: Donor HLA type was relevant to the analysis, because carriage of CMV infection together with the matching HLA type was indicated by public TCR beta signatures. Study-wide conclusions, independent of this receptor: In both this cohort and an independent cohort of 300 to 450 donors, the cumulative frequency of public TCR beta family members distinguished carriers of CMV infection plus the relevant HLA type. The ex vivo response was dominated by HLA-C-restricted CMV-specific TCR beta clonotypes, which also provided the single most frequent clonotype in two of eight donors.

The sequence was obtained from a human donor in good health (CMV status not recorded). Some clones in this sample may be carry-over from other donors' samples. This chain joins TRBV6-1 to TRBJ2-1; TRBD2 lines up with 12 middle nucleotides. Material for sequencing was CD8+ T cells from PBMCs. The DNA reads TGTGCCAGCAGGGTGACTAGCGGGAGCCCCAATGAGCAGTTCTTC. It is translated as CASRVTSGSPNEQFF.